This record concerns one T cell receptor beta chain sequence. The source of the sample is a study of blood T cells in healthy people across ages. Germline assignment: CDR1 MNHEY and CDR2 SVGEGT. There are 12 residues in the CDR3. V was pared by 7 bases and J by 10 bases, with 15 bases between. PCR was performed a second time for about 6 to 12 cycles using a sample-barcoded 5' primer and a J-beta primer mix. TCRdb recomputed calls from the 5' RACE reads with MiXCR, one row per CDR3 protein. This table holds approximately 800,000 distinct CDR3 sequences, 55% to 70% found once. This TCR was recovered from a man in his thirties or forties in good health. The specimen sequenced was blood. This chain joins TRBV6-2 or TRBV6-3 and TRBJ2-3; no definite D call. DNA for the CDR3: TGTGCCAGCACCAAATTGGGTTCCCCGCAGTATTTT. This translates into CASTKLGSPQYF.